The following is a T cell receptor (beta chain) sequence with its context. The sample comes from a study of Ad26.COV2.S vaccination and SARS-CoV-2 variants. About the research overall: Each vaccinee took Ad26.COV2.S intramuscularly, once or twice 56 days apart.

Method: immunoSEQ multiplex PCR; TCRdb's copy keeps in-frame clones and lacks some. The profile covers some 410,000 clones, with roughly 90% appearing a single time and under 2% taken by the ten largest. The sample's treatment: around 19 received Ad26.COV2.S at low or high dose, single or two shots; roughly five received placebo; per-sample allocation not given. Day 63 after the first injection of vaccine or placebo was the sampling time. In Boston, an adult donor aged 18-55 years took part. V was clipped by 0 bases and J by 2 bases, with 13 bases between them. Germline CDR1 reads LGHNA; CDR2 reads YSLEER. This CDR3 region has 16 residues.

The starting material was peripheral blood, obtained in a trial of Ad26.COV2.S vaccine versus placebo. The source of this sequence is a person aged 18-65 years who received the Ad26.COV2.S COVID-19 vaccine or a placebo. V is TRBV4-3 and J is TRBJ1-1; D is possibly TRBD1 (6 bases). This CDR3 is CASSQEVTGPNTEAFF. The CDR3 DNA is TGCGCCAGCAGCCAAGAAGTTACAGGGCCAAACACTGAAGCTTTCTTT.